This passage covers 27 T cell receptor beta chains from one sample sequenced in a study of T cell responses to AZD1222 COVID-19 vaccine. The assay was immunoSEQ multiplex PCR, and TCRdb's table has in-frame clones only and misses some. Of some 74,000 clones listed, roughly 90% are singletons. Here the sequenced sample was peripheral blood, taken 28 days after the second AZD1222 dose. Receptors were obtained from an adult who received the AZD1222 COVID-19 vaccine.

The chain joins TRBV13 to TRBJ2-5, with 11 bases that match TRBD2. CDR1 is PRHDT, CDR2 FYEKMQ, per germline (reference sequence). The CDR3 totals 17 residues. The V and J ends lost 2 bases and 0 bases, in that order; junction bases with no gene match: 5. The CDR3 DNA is TGTGCCAGCAGCTTATTAGCGGGGGGGCGGGACCAAGAGACCCAGTACTTC. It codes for CASSLLAGGRDQETQYF. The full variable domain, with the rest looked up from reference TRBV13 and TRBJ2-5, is AAGVIQSPRHLIKEKRETATLKCYPIPRHDTVYWYQQGPGQDPQFLISFYEKMQSDKGSIPDRFSAQQFSDYHSELNMSSLELGDSALYFCASSLLAGGRDQETQYFGPGTRLLVL.

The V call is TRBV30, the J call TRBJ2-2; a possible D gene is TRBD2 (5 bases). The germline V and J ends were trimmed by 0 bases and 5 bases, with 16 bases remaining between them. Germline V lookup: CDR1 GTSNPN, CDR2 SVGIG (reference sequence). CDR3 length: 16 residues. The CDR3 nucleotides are TGTGCCTGGAGTGTACGAGGTGCCCGCGGGACCGGGGAGCTGTTTTTT. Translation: CAWSVRGARGTGELFF.

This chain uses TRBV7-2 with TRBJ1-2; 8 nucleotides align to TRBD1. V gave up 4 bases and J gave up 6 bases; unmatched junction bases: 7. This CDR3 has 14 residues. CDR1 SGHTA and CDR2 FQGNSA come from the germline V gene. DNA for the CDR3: TGTGCCAGCAGCTCCCTGGACAGGGTAAATGGCTACACCTTC. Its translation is CASSSLDRVNGYTF.

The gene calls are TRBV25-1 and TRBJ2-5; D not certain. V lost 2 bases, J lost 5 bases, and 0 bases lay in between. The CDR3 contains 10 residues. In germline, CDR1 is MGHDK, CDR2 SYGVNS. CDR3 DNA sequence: TGTGCCAGCAGTGAAGAGACCCAGTACTTC. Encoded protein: CASSEETQYF.

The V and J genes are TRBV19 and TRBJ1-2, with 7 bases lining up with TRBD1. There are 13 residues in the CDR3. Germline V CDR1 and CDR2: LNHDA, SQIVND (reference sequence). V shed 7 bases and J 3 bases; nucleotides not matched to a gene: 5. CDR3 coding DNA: TGTGCCAGTACCACAGGGGTGTACTATGGCTACACCTTC. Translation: CASTTGVYYGYTF.

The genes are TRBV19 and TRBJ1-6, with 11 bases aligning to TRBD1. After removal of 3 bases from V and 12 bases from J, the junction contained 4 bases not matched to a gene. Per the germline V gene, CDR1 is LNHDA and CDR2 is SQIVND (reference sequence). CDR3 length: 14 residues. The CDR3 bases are TGTGCCAGTAGTATCCCCGGGACAGGGGGACCCCTCCACTTT. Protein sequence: CASSIPGTGGPLHF.

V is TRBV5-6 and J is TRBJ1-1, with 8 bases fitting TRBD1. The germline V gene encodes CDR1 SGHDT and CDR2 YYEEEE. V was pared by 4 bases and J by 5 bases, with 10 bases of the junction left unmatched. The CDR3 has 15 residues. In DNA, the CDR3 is TGTGCCAGCAGCCCTGACAGGGGAATTAGGACTGAAGCTTTCTTT. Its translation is CASSPDRGIRTEAFF.

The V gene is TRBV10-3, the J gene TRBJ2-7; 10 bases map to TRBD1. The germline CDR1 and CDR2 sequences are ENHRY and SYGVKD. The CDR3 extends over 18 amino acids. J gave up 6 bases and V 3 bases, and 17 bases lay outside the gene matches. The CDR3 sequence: CAISDWTRRGTGDLEQYF. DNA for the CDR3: TGTGCCATCAGTGACTGGACTAGGCGGGGGACAGGGGATCTCGAGCAGTACTTC.

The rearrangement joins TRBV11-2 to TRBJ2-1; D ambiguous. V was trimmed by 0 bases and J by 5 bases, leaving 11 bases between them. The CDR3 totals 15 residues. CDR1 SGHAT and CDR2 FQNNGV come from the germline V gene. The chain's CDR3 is CASSLDRTVNNEQFF. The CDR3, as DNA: TGTGCCAGCAGCTTAGACAGGACGGTGAACAATGAGCAGTTCTTC.

In nucleotides, the CDR3 is TGCGCCAGCAGGGACACCGGGACAGCCGTGATGGAGCAGTACTTC. This encodes CASRDTGTAVMEQYF. This chain uses TRBV10-2 with TRBJ2-7, with 7 nucleotides matching TRBD1. V lost 6 bases to trimming and J lost 7 bases; unmatched junction nucleotides: 15. CDR3 length: 15 residues. The V gene's germline CDR1 is WSHSY and CDR2 SAAADI.

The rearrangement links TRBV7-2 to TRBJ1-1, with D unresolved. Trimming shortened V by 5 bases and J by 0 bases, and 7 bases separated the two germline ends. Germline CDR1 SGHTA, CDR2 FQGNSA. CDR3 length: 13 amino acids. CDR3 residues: CASSDTMNTEAFF. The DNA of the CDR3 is TGTGCCAGCAGCGATACAATGAACACTGAAGCTTTCTTT.

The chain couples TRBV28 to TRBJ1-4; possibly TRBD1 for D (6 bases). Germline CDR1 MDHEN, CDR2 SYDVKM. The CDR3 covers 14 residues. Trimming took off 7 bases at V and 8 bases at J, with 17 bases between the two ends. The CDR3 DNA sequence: TGTGCCAGCACCCCAGGGGCGGCGTGGGAAAAACTGTTTTTT. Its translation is CASTPGAAWEKLFF.

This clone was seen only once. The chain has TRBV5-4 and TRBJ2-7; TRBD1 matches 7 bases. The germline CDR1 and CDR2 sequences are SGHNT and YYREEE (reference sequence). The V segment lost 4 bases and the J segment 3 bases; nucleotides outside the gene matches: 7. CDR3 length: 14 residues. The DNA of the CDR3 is TGTGCCAGCAGCCTATACCGGACAGGCTACGAGCAGTACTTC. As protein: CASSLYRTGYEQYF. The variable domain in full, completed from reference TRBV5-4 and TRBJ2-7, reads ETGVTQSPTHLIKTRGQQVTLRCSSQSGHNTVSWYQQALGQGPQFIFQYYREEENGRGNFPPRFSGLQFPNYSSELNVNALELDDSALYLCASSLYRTGYEQYFGPGTRLTVT.

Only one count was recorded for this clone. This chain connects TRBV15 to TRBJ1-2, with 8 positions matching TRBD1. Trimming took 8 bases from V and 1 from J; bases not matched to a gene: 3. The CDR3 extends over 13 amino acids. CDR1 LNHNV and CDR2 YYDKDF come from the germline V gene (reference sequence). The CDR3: CATSTGGNYGYTF. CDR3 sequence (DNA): TGTGCCACCTCAACAGGGGGTAACTATGGCTACACCTTC.

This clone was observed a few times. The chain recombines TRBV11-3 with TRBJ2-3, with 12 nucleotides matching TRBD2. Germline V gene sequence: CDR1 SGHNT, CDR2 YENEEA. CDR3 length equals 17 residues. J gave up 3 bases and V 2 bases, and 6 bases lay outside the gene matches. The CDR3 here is CASSLTSGGPGTDTQYF. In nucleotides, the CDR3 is TGTGCCAGCAGCTTAACTAGCGGGGGGCCGGGAACAGATACGCAGTATTTT.

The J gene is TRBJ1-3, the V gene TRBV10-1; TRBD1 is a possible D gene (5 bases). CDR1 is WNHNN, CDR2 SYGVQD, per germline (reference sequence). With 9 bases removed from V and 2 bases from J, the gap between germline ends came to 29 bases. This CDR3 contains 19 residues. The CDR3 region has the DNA TGCGCCAGTGCCCCGGGACCCAGGGAACTCCACACCCCTGGAAACACCATATATTTT. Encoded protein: CASAPGPRELHTPGNTIYF.

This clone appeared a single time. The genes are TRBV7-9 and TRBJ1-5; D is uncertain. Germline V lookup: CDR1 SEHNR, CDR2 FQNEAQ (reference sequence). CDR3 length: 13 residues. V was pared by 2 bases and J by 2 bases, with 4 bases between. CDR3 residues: CASSLSGNQPQHF. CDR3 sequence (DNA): TGTGCCAGCAGCTTATCTGGCAATCAGCCCCAGCATTTT.

DNA of the CDR3: TGTGCCAGCAGCCCCCGCGGGGCCGCACGAGATACGCAGTATTTT. It encodes CASSPRGAARDTQYF. This chain connects TRBV13 to TRBJ2-3; tentatively, D is TRBD2 (6 bases). Germline loops: CDR1 PRHDT, CDR2 FYEKMQ (reference sequence). V lost 5 bases to trimming and J lost 5 bases, with 17 bases between them. The CDR3 totals 15 residues.

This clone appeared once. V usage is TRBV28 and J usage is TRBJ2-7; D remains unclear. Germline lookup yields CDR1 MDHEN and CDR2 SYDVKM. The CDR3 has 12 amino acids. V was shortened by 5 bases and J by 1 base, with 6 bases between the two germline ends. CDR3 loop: CASSRLSYEQYF. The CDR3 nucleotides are TGTGCCAGCAGTCGACTGTCCTACGAGCAGTACTTC.

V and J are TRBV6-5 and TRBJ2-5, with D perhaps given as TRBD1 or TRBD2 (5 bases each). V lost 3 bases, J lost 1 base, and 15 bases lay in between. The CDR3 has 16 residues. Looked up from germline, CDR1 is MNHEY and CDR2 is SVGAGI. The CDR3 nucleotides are TGTGCCAGCAGTTATTCCCCGGGACGGCCCCAAGAGACCCAGTACTTC. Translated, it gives CASSYSPGRPQETQYF.

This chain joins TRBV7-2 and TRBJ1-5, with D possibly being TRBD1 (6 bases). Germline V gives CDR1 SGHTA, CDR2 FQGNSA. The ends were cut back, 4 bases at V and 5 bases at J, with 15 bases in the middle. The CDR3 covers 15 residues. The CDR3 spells CASSYSTGLHQPQHF. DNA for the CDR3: TGTGCCAGCAGCTACAGCACAGGGCTCCATCAGCCCCAGCATTTT.

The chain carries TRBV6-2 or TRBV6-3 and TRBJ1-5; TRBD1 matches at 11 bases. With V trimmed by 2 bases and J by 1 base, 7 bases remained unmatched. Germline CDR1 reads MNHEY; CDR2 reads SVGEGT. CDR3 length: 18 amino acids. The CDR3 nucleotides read TGTGCCAGCAGTTACGGGACAGGGGGTAAGGTCAGCAATCAGCCCCAGCATTTT. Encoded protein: CASSYGTGGKVSNQPQHF.

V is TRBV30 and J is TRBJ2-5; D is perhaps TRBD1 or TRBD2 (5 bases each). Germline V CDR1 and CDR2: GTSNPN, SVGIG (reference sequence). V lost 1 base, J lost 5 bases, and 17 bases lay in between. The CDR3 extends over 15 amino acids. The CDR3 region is CAWSAGHPLGETQYF. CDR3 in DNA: TGTGCCTGGAGTGCGGGGCATCCTTTGGGGGAGACCCAGTACTTC.

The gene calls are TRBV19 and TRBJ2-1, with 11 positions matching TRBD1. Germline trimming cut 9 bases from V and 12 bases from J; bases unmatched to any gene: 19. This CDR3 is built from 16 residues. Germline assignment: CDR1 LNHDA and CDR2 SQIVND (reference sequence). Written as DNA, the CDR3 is TGTGCCAGCAGGCCGCCCGGGACAGGGGGTTACAACGTGCAGTTCTTC. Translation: CASRPPGTGGYNVQFF.

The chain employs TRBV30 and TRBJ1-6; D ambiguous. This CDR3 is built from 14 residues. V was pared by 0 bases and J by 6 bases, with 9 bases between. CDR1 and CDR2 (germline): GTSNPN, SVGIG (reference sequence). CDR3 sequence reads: CAWSVAVSNSPLHF. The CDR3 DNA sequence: TGTGCCTGGAGTGTAGCAGTTAGTAATTCACCCCTCCACTTT.

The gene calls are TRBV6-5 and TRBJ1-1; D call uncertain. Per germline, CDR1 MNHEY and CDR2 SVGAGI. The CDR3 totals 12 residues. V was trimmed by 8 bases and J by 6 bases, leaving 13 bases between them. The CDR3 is CASSSHGAEAFF. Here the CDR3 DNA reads TGTGCCAGCTCCTCCCACGGGGCTGAAGCTTTCTTT.

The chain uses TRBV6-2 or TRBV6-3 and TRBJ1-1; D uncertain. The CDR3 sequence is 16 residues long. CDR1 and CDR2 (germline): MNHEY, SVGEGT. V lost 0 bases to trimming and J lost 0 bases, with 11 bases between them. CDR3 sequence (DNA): TGTGCCAGCAGTTACTCCGTTGGGCAGATGAACACTGAAGCTTTCTTT. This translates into CASSYSVGQMNTEAFF.